The TCR beta chain described here comes from a study of PD-1 blockade in mismatch repair-deficient tumors. Sequencing used immunoSEQ multiplex PCR; TCRdb keeps in-frame clones, though not all of them. Altogether under 95,000 clones are present, roughly 80% being singletons, with the ten largest covering less than 6%. V was shortened by 4 bases and J by 1 base, with 26 bases between the two germline ends. The CDR3 totals 19 residues. In germline, CDR1 is SGHDT, CDR2 YYEEEE. This specimen was peripheral blood, taken 44 weeks after starting pembrolizumab. The gene calls are TRBV5-6 and TRBJ1-2, with a possible D match to TRBD1 (6 bases). The sequence was obtained from an adult with mismatch repair-deficient cancer. CDR3 residues: CASSAAVRGPELYNYGYTF. As DNA, the CDR3 is TGTGCCAGCAGCGCTGCCGTCCGGGGGCCAGAATTGTATAACTATGGCTACACCTTC.